This T cell receptor (beta chain) was sequenced in a study of cytomegalovirus exposure and HLA in healthy donors. Findings and limits, study-wide: In an earlier analysis, productive rearrangement rates for most beta V segments clustered near 87% or 30%.

PCR amplification relied on 60 Vbeta primers (plus 13 Jbeta primers). Sequenced by immunoSEQ multiplex PCR; TCRdb stores in-frame clones only, minus some. The sample shows some 120,000 clones, under 85% of them seen only once. For this clone: The antigen is unknown.

The CDR3 totals 15 residues. V lost 3 bases to trimming and J lost 8 bases; unmatched junction nucleotides: 8. CDR1 and CDR2 (germline): LGHNA, YNFKEQ. This sequence originates from a woman younger than 30 in good health and CMV-seronegative. The sample consisted of PBMCs. The V call is TRBV4-2, the J call TRBJ1-4, with 8 positions matching TRBD1. CDR3 amino acids: CASSHNTGTGEKLFF. The CDR3 DNA reads TGTGCCAGCAGCCATAACACAGGGACAGGCGAAAAACTGTTTTTT.